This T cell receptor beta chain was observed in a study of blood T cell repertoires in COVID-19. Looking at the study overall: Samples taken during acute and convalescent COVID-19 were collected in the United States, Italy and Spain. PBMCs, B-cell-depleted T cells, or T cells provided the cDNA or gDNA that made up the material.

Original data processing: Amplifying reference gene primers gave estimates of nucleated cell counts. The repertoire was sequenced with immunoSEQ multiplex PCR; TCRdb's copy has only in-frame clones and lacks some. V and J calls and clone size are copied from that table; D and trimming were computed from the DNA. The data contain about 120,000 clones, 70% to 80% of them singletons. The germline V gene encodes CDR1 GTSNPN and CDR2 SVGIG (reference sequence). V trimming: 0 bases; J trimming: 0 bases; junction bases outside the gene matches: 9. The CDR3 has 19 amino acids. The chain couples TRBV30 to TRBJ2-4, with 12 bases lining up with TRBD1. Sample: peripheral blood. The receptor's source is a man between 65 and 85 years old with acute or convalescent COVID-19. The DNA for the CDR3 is TGTGCCTGGAGTGTACTAGGGACAGGGGGCCAACTAGCCAAAAACATTCAGTACTTC. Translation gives CAWSVLGTGGQLAKNIQYF.